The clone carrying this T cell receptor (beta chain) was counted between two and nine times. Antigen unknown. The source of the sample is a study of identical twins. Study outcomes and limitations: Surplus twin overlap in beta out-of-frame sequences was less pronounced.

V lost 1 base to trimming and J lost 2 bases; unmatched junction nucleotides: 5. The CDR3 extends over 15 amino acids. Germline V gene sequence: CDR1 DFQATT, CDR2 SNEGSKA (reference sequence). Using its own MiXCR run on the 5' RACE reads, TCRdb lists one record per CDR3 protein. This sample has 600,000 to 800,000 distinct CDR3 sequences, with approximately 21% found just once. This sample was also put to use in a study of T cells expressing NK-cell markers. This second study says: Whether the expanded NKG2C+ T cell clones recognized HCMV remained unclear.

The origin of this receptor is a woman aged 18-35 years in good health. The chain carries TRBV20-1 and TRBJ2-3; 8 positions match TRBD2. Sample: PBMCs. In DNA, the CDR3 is TGCAGTGCTAGAGGCCAAGCGGGAGTCACAGATACGCAGTATTTT. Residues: CSARGQAGVTDTQYF.